This T cell receptor (beta chain) comes out of a study of blood T cell repertoires in COVID-19. The germline CDR1 and CDR2 sequences are LGHNA and YNFKEQ. J lost 2 bases, V lost 3 bases, and 5 bases had no gene match. The CDR3 runs to 15 residues. Profiling relied on immunoSEQ multiplex PCR, and the TCRdb table lists in-frame clones only, not all of them. The table includes around 140,000 clones, 80% to 90% detected once. The TCR originated in a man between 45 and 60 years old with active or convalescent COVID-19. The specimen was peripheral blood. This chain joins TRBV4-2 and TRBJ2-7; the match to TRBD2 covers 9 bases. The CDR3 loop reads CASSQQGGRAYEQYF. CDR3 DNA sequence: TGTGCCAGCAGCCAGCAGGGCGGGAGGGCCTACGAGCAGTACTTC.